Below, 18 T cell receptor beta chains from the same sample are listed, as sequenced in a study of cytomegalovirus exposure and HLA in healthy donors. In the PCR, 60 Vbeta and 13 Jbeta primers were used. The data were produced by immunoSEQ multiplex PCR, yet TCRdb's version contains in-frame clones alone and is incomplete. The data contain 95,000 to 150,000 clones, over 60% of them seen just once; the ten biggest clones take up less than 3%. The material sequenced was PBMCs. The receptors were sampled from a woman aged 40 to 49 in good health and CMV-seropositive.

The count of this clone is one. The V gene is TRBV20-1, the J gene TRBJ1-4; D possibly corresponds to TRBD1 (5 bases). Germline V CDR1 and CDR2: DFQATT, SNEGSKA (reference sequence). CDR3 length equals 11 residues. V was cut by 0 bases and J by 13 bases, with 9 bases left in between. The CDR3 nucleotides read TGCAGTGCTAGAGATCAAAGGGGACTGTTTTTT. It translates to CSARDQRGLFF.

The chain uses TRBV5-4 and TRBJ2-1, with D perhaps TRBD2 (6 bases). CDR1 is SGHNT, CDR2 YYREEE, per germline (reference sequence). CDR3 length: 14 amino acids. The V end lost 0 bases, the J end lost 5 bases, and 9 bases lay between the germline ends. Here the CDR3 DNA reads TGTGCCAGCAGCTTGGTCGGGGGAAACAATGAGCAGTTCTTC. Protein product: CASSLVGGNNEQFF. The full variable domain, completed using reference TRBV5-4 and TRBJ2-1, is ETGVTQSPTHLIKTRGQQVTLRCSSQSGHNTVSWYQQALGQGPQFIFQYYREEENGRGNFPPRFSGLQFPNYSSELNVNALELDDSALYLCASSLVGGNNEQFFGPGTRLTVL.

The rearrangement uses TRBV9 and TRBJ1-3; D not certain. CDR1 is SGDLS, CDR2 YYNGEE, per germline. Trimming stripped 2 bases from V and 0 bases from J, with 6 bases between. This CDR3 has 14 residues. The CDR3 coding sequence is TGTGCCAGCAGCGTCTGGAGCTCTGGAAACACCATATATTTT. Encoded protein: CASSVWSSGNTIYF. The full variable domain, with the rest looked up from reference TRBV9 and TRBJ1-3, is DSGVTQTPKHLITATGQRVTLRCSPRSGDLSVYWYQQSLDQGLQFLIQYYNGEERAKGNILERFSAQQFPDLHSELNLSSLELGDSALYFCASSVWSSGNTIYFGEGSWLTVV.

J is TRBJ2-5 and V is TRBV4-1; 13 bases line up with TRBD2. V lost 1 base and J lost 2; bases outside the gene matches: 4. CDR1 MGHRA and CDR2 YSYEKL come from the germline V gene. The CDR3 sequence is 17 residues long. The CDR3 sequence: CASSQGTSGSRQETQYF. The CDR3 coding sequence is TGCGCCAGCAGCCAAGGGACTAGCGGGAGTCGGCAAGAGACCCAGTACTTC.

The chain joins TRBV6-6 to TRBJ2-5, with 12 bases fitting TRBD1. The DNA end is more similar to TRBJ2-7, so the J call may be wrong. The CDR3 covers 13 residues. Germline V gene sequence: CDR1 MNHNY, CDR2 SVGAGI (reference sequence). The CDR3 region is CASERDRGREQYF. CDR3 bases: TGTGCCAGCGAGAGGGACAGGGGGCGCGAGCAGTACTTC.

The gene calls are TRBV6-5 and TRBJ2-2, with 7 nucleotides matching TRBD1. Germline V gene data show CDR1 as MNHEY and CDR2 as SVGAGI. There are 14 residues in the CDR3. After removal of 5 bases from V and 8 bases from J, the junction contained 8 bases not matched to a gene. CDR3 bases: TGTGCCAGCAGTGACAGGGCCGGGGAAGGGGAGCTGTTTTTT. It codes for CASSDRAGEGELFF.

This clone was detected once. This rearrangement joins TRBV7-8 to TRBJ2-2; D unresolved. Germline CDR1 SGHVS, CDR2 FQNEAQ. V lost 1 base to trimming and J lost 4 bases, with 7 bases between them. The CDR3 sequence is 14 residues long. CDR3 amino acids: CASSLELGTGELFF. DNA for the CDR3: TGTGCCAGCAGCTTAGAGCTCGGCACCGGGGAGCTGTTTTTT.

The J gene is TRBJ1-4, the V gene TRBV16; perhaps TRBD1 as D (6 bases). Trimming removed 6 bases from V and 7 bases from J, with 9 bases in between. The CDR3 has 12 amino acids. Looked up from germline, CDR1 is KGHSY and CDR2 is FQNENV. CDR3 in amino acids: CASRQDSEKLFF. CDR3 sequence (DNA): TGTGCCAGCAGACAGGACAGTGAAAAACTGTTTTTT.

V is TRBV7-2 and J is TRBJ2-5; a weak D match, TRBD2 (5 bases). The length of the CDR3 is 15 residues. Germline V CDR1 and CDR2: SGHTA, FQGNSA. Trimming took 5 bases from V and 0 from J, leaving 13 bases between them. The CDR3 sequence is CASSRTRGNQETQYF. Here the CDR3 DNA reads TGTGCCAGCAGCCGAACCCGAGGGAACCAAGAGACCCAGTACTTC.

The chain joins TRBV29-1 to TRBJ2-3, with 11 nucleotides matching TRBD2. Germline CDR1 and CDR2: SQVTM and ANQGSEA. The CDR3 spans 17 residues. V shed 3 bases, J shed 0 bases, and the junction held 8 bases outside the gene matches. CDR3 sequence: CSVDGLAGRMSTDTQYF. CDR3 in DNA: TGCAGCGTTGACGGACTAGCGGGCAGAATGAGCACAGATACGCAGTATTTT.

J is TRBJ2-2 and V is TRBV9; 10 nucleotides align to TRBD1. The length of the CDR3 is 16 residues. From germline, CDR1 is SGDLS and CDR2 YYNGEE. Trimming removed 0 bases from V and 7 bases from J; junction bases left unmatched: 6. The CDR3 region is CASSVAGTGAFGELFF. CDR3 nucleotides: TGTGCCAGCAGCGTAGCGGGGACAGGGGCCTTCGGGGAGCTGTTTTTT.

The rearrangement uses TRBV6-1 and TRBJ1-1; D is ambiguous. The CDR3 covers 14 residues. Trimming shortened V by 4 bases and J by 4 bases, and 13 bases separated the two germline ends. Germline loops: CDR1 MNHNS, CDR2 SASEGT. The CDR3: CASSGEGYSTEAFF. The CDR3 DNA sequence: TGTGCCAGCAGTGGAGAGGGATACAGCACTGAAGCTTTCTTT.

V usage is TRBV5-8 and J usage is TRBJ1-6, with TRBD1 matching 7 bases. The CDR3 has 15 amino acids. With V trimmed by 6 bases and J by 10 bases, 13 bases remained unmatched. Germline V gives CDR1 SGHTS, CDR2 YDEGEE. CDR3 sequence: CASTLLRQGGSPLHF. CDR3 bases: TGTGCCAGCACCTTACTACGACAGGGTGGGTCACCCCTCCACTTT.

The CDR3 region is CASSPTEDSNQPQHF. The CDR3 DNA reads TGCGCCAGCAGCCCGACGGAGGATAGCAATCAGCCCCAGCATTTT. This chain links TRBV4-1 with TRBJ1-5; D uncertain. CDR3 length: 15 residues. V was trimmed by 4 bases and J by 0 bases, leaving 10 bases between them. Germline values: CDR1 MGHRA, CDR2 YSYEKL.

In DNA, the CDR3 is TGTGCCATCAGTGATCGGCAGGGCTACACTGAAGCTTTCTTT. Its translation is CAISDRQGYTEAFF. This sequence joins TRBV10-3 and TRBJ1-1; D possibly corresponds to TRBD1 (5 bases). CDR1 is ENHRY, CDR2 SYGVKD, per germline. V dropped 3 bases and J dropped 3 bases, with 11 bases sitting between them. This CDR3 is built from 14 residues.

CDR3 sequence (DNA): TGTGCCAGTAGTGAACTTCTTTGGGACAGGGTACCCTACGAGCAGTACTTC. Its protein is CASSELLWDRVPYEQYF. V gene TRBV19 combines with J gene TRBJ2-7; 9 bases match TRBD1. V gave up 5 bases and J gave up 2 bases; unmatched junction bases: 13. The V gene's germline CDR1 is LNHDA and CDR2 SQIVND (reference sequence). The CDR3 totals 17 residues.

CDR3 nucleotides: TGTGCCAGCAGATTGGGGCCAACCGGGGAGCTGTTTTTT. The encoded protein is CASRLGPTGELFF. The J gene is TRBJ2-2, the V gene TRBV7-3; perhaps TRBD1 as D (5 bases). Germline CDR1 and CDR2: SGHTA and FQGTGA. The V and J ends lost 6 bases and 5 bases respectively, with 10 bases between them. This CDR3 comprises 13 residues.

This clone was recorded once. This chain uses TRBV21-1 with TRBJ1-6. TRBV21-1 is given as a pseudogene. CDR3 length: 20 residues. In DNA form, the CDR3 reads TGTGCCAGCAGCTATACGTCTAAAAGGAGGGATATGGGGCATAATTCACCCCTCCACTTT. Translation: CASSYTSKRRDMGHNSPLHF.